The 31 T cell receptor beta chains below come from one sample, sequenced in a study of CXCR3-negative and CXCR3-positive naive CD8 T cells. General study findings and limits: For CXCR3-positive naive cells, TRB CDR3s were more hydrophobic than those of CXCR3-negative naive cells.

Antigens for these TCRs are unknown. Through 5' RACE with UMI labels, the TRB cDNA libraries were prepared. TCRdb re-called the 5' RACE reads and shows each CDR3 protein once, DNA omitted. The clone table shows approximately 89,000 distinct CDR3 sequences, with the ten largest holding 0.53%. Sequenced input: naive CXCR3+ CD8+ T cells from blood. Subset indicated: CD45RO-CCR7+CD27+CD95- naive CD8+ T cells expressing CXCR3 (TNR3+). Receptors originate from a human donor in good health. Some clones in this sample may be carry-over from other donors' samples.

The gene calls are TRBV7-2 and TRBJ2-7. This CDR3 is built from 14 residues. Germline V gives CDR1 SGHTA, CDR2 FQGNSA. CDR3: CASSLTDLIYEQYF.

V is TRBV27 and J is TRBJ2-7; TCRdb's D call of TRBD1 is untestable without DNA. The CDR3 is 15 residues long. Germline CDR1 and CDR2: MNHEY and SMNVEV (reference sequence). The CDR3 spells CASSLGPRAYYEQYF.

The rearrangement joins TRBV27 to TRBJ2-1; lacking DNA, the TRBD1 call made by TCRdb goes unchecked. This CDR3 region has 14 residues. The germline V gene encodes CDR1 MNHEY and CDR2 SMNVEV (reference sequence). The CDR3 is CASSLGRDSNEQFF.

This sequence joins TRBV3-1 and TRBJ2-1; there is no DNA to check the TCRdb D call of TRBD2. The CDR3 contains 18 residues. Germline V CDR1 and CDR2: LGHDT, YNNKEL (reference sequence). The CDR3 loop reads CASSQPSDVAVFYNEQFF.

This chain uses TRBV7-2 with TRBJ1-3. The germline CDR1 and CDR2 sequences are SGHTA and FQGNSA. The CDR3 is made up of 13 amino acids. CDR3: CASSPYFGNTIYF.

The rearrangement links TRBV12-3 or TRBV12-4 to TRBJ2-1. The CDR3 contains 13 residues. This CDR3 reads CASSLEAYNEQFF.

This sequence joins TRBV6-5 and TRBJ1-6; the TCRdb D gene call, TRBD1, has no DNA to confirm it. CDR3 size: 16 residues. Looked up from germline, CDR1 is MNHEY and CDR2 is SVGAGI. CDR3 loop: CASSYAGTAHNSPLHF.

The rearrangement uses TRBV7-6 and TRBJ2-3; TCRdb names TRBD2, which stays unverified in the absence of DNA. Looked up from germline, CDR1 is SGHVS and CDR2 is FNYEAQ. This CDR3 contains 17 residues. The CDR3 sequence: CASSLEDGTSGTDTQYF.

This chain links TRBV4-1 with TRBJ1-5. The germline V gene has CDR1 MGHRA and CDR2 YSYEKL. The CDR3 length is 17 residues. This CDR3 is CASSQDIGIIGNQPQHF.

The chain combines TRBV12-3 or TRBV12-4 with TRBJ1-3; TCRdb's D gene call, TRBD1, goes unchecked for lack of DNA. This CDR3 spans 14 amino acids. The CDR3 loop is CASSPGGAGNTIYF.

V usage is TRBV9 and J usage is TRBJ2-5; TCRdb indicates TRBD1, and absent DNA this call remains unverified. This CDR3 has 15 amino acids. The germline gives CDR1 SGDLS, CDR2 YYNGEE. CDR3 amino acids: CASSEGGGSGETQYF.

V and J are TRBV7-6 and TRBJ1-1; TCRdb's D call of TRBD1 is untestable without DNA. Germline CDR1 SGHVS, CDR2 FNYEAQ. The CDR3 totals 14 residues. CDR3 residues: CASSLSGETTEAFF. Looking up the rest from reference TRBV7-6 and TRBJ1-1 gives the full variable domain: GAGVSQSPRYKVTKRGQDVALRCDPISGHVSLYWYRQALGQGPEFLTYFNYEAQQDKSGLPNDRFSAERPEGSISTLTIQRTEQRDSAMYRCASSLSGETTEAFFGQGTRLTVV.

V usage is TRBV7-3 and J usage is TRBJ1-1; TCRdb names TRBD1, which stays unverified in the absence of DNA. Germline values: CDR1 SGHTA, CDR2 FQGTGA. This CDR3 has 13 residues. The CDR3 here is CASSLNQGTEAFF.

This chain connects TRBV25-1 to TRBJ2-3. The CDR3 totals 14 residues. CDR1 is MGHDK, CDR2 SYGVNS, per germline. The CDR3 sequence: CASSEYFSTDTQYF.

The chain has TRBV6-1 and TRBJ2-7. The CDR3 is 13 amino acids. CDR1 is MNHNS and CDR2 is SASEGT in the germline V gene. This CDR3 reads CASSEWRTYEQYF.

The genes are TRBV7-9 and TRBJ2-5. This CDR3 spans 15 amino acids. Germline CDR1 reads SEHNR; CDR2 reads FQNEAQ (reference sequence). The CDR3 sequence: CASSLSTATQETQYF.

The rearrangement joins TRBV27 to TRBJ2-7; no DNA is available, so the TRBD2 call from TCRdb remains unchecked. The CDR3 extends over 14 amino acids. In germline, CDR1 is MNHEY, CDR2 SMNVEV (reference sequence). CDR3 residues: CASSPSTTYYEQYF.

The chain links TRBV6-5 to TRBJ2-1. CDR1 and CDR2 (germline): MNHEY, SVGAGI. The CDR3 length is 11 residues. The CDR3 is CASSYSSEQFF.

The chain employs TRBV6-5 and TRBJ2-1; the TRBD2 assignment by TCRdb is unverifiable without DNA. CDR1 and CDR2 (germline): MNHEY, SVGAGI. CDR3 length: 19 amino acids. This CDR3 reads CASRSPRVAAGESYNEQFF.

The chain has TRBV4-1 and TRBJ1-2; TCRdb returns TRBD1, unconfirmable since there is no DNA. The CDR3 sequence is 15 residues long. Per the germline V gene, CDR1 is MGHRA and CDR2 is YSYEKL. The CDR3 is CASNRPGQRNYGYTF.

The CDR3 sequence is CASSSGTTYEQYF. The rearrangement uses TRBV7-8 and TRBJ2-7. The germline V gene has CDR1 SGHVS and CDR2 FQNEAQ. This CDR3 region has 13 residues.

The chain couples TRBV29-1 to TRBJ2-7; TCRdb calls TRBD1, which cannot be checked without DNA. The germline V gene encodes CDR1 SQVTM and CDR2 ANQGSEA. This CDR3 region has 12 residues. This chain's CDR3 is CSVMDNPYEQYF.

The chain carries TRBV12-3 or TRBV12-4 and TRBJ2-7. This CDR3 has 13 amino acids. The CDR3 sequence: CASSAGAALEQYF.

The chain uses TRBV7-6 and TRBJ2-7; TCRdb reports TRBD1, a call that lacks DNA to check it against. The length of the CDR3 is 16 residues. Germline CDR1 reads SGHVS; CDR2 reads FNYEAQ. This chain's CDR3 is CASSSDPQGGSYEQYF.

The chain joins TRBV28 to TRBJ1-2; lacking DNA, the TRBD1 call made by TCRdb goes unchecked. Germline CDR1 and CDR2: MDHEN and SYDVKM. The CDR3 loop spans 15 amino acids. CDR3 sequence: CASSLRPGAIYGYTF.

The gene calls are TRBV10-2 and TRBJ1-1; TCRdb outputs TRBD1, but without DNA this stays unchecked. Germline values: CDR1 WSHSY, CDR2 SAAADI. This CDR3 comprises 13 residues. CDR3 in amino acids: CATRPRGGTEAFF.

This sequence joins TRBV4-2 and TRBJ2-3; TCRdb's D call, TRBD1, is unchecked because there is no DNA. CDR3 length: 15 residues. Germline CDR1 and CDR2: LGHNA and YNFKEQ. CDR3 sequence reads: CASSQSRDGPDTQYF.

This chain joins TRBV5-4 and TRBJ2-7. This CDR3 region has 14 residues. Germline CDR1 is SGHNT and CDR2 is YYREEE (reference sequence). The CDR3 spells CASSLYTSSYEQYF.

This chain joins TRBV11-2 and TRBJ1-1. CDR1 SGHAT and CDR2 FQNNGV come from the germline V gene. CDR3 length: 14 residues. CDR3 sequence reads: CASSLDEWTTEAFF.

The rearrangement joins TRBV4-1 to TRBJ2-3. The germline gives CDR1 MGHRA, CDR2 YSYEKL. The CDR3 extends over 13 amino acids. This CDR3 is CASSQVITDTQYF.

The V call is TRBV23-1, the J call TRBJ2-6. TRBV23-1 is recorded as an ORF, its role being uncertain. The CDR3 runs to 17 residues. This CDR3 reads CASSHSLHISGANVLTF.